This passage covers 21 T cell receptor beta chains from one sample sequenced in a study of blood T cell repertoires in COVID-19. The protocol was immunoSEQ multiplex PCR, while the TCRdb copy is restricted to in-frame clones and leaves out a portion. The table includes about 140,000 clones, roughly four fifths detected once. Sequencing was carried out using peripheral blood. Source of these receptors: a woman of 80 years or more in a cohort sampled during active or convalescent COVID-19.

This chain joins TRBV2 and TRBJ1-4; D is undetermined. The germline V gene has CDR1 SNHLY and CDR2 FYNNEI. V lost 3 bases and J lost 7, with 15 bases in between. The CDR3 has 15 amino acids. This CDR3 is CASSEAGARTEKLFF. In DNA form, the CDR3 reads TGTGCCAGCAGTGAGGCGGGAGCCCGGACTGAAAAACTGTTTTTT.

V usage is TRBV27 and J usage is TRBJ1-1; D is unresolved. Per the germline V gene, CDR1 is MNHEY and CDR2 is SMNVEV (reference sequence). Trimming shortened V by 5 bases and J by 1 base, and 8 bases separated the two germline ends. CDR3 size: 13 residues. In DNA, the CDR3 is TGTGCCAGCAGTACGACGGGGAACACTGAAGCTTTCTTT. It translates to CASSTTGNTEAFF.

This chain connects TRBV3-1 (or the pseudogene TRBV3-2) to TRBJ1-1; no definite D call. Looked up from germline, CDR1 is LGHDT and CDR2 is YNNKEL (reference sequence). The CDR3 runs 11 residues. The CDR3 spells CRVTRGTEAFF. The CDR3 DNA reads TGTCGAGTAACTAGAGGGACTGAAGCTTTCTTT.

This chain links TRBV5-1 with TRBJ2-1; TRBD1 aligns across 7 bases. CDR1 is SGHRS and CDR2 is YFSETQ in the germline V gene. With V trimmed by 4 bases and J by 4 bases, 5 bases remained unmatched. The CDR3 length is 14 residues. The CDR3 coding sequence is TGCGCCAGCAGCCTAGAGGACAGGTACAATGAGCAGTTCTTC. Translation: CASSLEDRYNEQFF.

The chain links TRBV7-6 to TRBJ2-7; D is perhaps TRBD2 (6 bases). The germline CDR1 and CDR2 sequences are SGHVS and FNYEAQ. The CDR3 is 14 residues long. V lost 2 bases and J lost 2, with 10 bases in between. The CDR3 nucleotides read TGTGCCAGCAGCTTAAGAGGCGGGACCTACGAGCAGTACTTC. It specifies CASSLRGGTYEQYF.

CDR3: CASSQGQGFGNQPQHF. The CDR3 region has the DNA TGTGCCAGCAGCCAGGGACAGGGGTTTGGCAATCAGCCCCAGCATTTT. The chain joins TRBV7-9 to TRBJ1-5; 10 nucleotides match TRBD1. The germline V gene encodes CDR1 SEHNR and CDR2 FQNEAQ (reference sequence). V trimming: 5 bases; J trimming: 2 bases; junction bases outside the gene matches: 6. The CDR3 sequence is 16 residues long.

This sequence joins TRBV11-2 and TRBJ2-2; 9 bases are a match to TRBD1. There are 16 residues in the CDR3. From germline, CDR1 is SGHAT and CDR2 FQNNGV. V was clipped by 5 bases and J by 12 bases; unmatched bases: 16. In DNA form, the CDR3 reads TGTGCCAGCAGCCCTCTCCCCGGGACAGGGCCCGAGAAGCTGTTTTTT. This encodes CASSPLPGTGPEKLFF.

This clone was counted a single time. This chain joins TRBV2 and TRBJ2-7; D possibly corresponds to TRBD2 (6 bases). The germline V and J ends were trimmed by 7 bases and 4 bases, with 17 bases remaining between them. The germline CDR1 and CDR2 sequences are SNHLY and FYNNEI. The CDR3 is 14 amino acids. CDR3 amino acids: CASISAAGRYEQYF. The CDR3 DNA reads as TGTGCCAGCATCTCTGCGGCGGGGCGATACGAGCAGTACTTC.

The genes are TRBV4-1 and TRBJ1-6; 8 bases map to TRBD1. This CDR3 is 15 amino acids long. CDR1 is MGHRA and CDR2 is YSYEKL in the germline V gene. Trimming cost V 0 bases and J 8 bases; bases outside gene matches: 3. The CDR3 sequence: CASSQDRGLDSPLHF. The CDR3 bases are TGCGCCAGCAGCCAAGACAGGGGGCTGGATTCACCCCTCCACTTT.

The V and J genes are TRBV9 and TRBJ2-7, with D possibly being TRBD1 (5 bases). CDR3 length: 16 residues. The germline V and J ends were trimmed by 0 bases and 5 bases, with 18 bases remaining between them. The germline V gene has CDR1 SGDLS and CDR2 YYNGEE. CDR3 residues: CASSVESGPLPDEQYF. The CDR3 nucleotides are TGTGCCAGCAGCGTAGAGTCAGGGCCCCTACCAGACGAGCAGTACTTC. The variable domain in full, with the rest retrieved from reference TRBV9 and TRBJ2-7, is DSGVTQTPKHLITATGQRVTLRCSPRSGDLSVYWYQQSLDQGLQFLIQYYNGEERAKGNILERFSAQQFPDLHSELNLSSLELGDSALYFCASSVESGPLPDEQYFGPGTRLTVT.

The rearrangement links TRBV4-1 to TRBJ1-5; D gene ambiguous. This CDR3 has 15 residues. CDR1 is MGHRA, CDR2 YSYEKL, per germline. Trimming pared 1 base from V and 2 bases from J, leaving 9 bases between. CDR3 sequence reads: CASSQGGGGNQPQHF. The CDR3 coding sequence is TGCGCCAGCAGCCAAGGCGGCGGCGGCAATCAGCCCCAGCATTTT.

This clone was detected only a few times. V usage is TRBV6-1 and J usage is TRBJ1-4, with no clear D. The CDR3 consists of 13 residues. From germline, CDR1 is MNHNS and CDR2 SASEGT. V lost 1 base, J lost 8 bases, and 8 bases lay in between. The CDR3: CASSEEAEEKLFF. The CDR3, as DNA: TGTGCCAGCAGTGAAGAGGCGGAGGAAAAACTGTTTTTT.

The V and J genes are TRBV5-1 and TRBJ2-5, with 9 bases matching TRBD2. Germline V CDR1 and CDR2: SGHRS, YFSETQ. V shed 0 bases, J shed 5 bases, and the junction held 5 bases outside the gene matches. CDR3 length: 15 amino acids. The CDR3, as DNA: TGCGCCAGCAGCTTGGCCCTCGCGGGGGGGGAGACCCAGTACTTC. Translation gives CASSLALAGGETQYF.

The chain uses TRBV28 and TRBJ2-2; 7 bases match TRBD2. With V trimmed by 8 bases and J by 4 bases, 7 bases remained unmatched. The CDR3 is made up of 14 amino acids. Germline V lookup: CDR1 MDHEN, CDR2 SYDVKM. As DNA, the CDR3 is TGTGCCAGCTTGAGAGGCGGGGGCACCGGGGAGCTGTTTTTT. This encodes CASLRGGGTGELFF.

This chain joins TRBV19 and TRBJ2-7; 7 bases line up with TRBD1. The V segment lost 7 bases and the J segment 0 bases; nucleotides outside the gene matches: 12. CDR3 length equals 16 residues. CDR1 is LNHDA and CDR2 is SQIVND in the germline V gene (reference sequence). The CDR3 here is CASKGVLWDSSYEQYF. The CDR3 DNA reads as TGTGCCAGTAAAGGAGTATTGTGGGACAGCTCCTACGAGCAGTACTTC.

The V gene is TRBV28, the J gene TRBJ1-2; 8 bases are a match to TRBD1. Unmatched junction bases numbered 5, after V lost 5 bases and J lost 3 bases. The CDR3 length is 14 residues. Germline V lookup: CDR1 MDHEN, CDR2 SYDVKM. The CDR3 DNA reads as TGTGCCAGCAGTAACCCGACAGGGGACTATGGCTACACCTTC. It specifies CASSNPTGDYGYTF.

The chain employs TRBV10-2 and TRBJ1-2; 10 bases are shared with TRBD1. The germline V gene encodes CDR1 WSHSY and CDR2 SAAADI. V gave up 7 bases and J gave up 8 bases; unmatched junction bases: 7. The CDR3 runs to 13 residues. The CDR3 spells CASKKTGGHGYTF. Here the CDR3 DNA reads TGCGCCAGCAAAAAGACAGGGGGCCACGGCTACACCTTC.

The chain employs TRBV11-3 and TRBJ2-3; TRBD2 matches 11 bases. The CDR3 sequence is 15 residues long. Germline CDR1 is SGHNT and CDR2 is YENEEA. The V segment lost 5 bases and the J segment 1 base; nucleotides outside the gene matches: 2. DNA for the CDR3: TGTGCCAGCAGCAAGACTAGCGGGGGCACAGATACGCAGTATTTT. Its translation: CASSKTSGGTDTQYF.

This clone showed up just once. The chain joins TRBV10-1 to TRBJ2-7; tentative D call: TRBD1 (6 bases). The V and J ends lost 6 bases and 3 bases respectively, with 18 bases between them. The germline V gene has CDR1 WNHNN and CDR2 SYGVQD (reference sequence). The CDR3 contains 15 residues. In nucleotides, the CDR3 is TGCGCCAGCAGCAAGTGGGGGCATCCCTACTACGAGCAGTACTTC. This encodes CASSKWGHPYYEQYF.

The rearrangement links TRBV7-7 to TRBJ2-3, with D unclear. The germline gives CDR1 SSHAT, CDR2 FNYEAQ (reference sequence). This CDR3 is built from 13 residues. V dropped 5 bases and J dropped 5 bases, with 11 bases sitting between them. The CDR3 nucleotides are TGTGCCAGCAGCCTCCTATCAGGAGATACGCAGTATTTT. Translation gives CASSLLSGDTQYF.

A remark on this clone: Other nucleotide sequences from this sample produce the same CDR3. In DNA form, the CDR3 reads TGCGCCAGCAGCTTCACGGGGAACACTGAAGCTTTCTTT. Amino acids: CASSFTGNTEAFF. This chain joins TRBV5-1 and TRBJ1-1; unclear D gene. This CDR3 is 13 amino acids long. The V end was cut by 2 bases, the J end by 1 base, with 6 bases between. Germline V CDR1 and CDR2: SGHRS, YFSETQ.